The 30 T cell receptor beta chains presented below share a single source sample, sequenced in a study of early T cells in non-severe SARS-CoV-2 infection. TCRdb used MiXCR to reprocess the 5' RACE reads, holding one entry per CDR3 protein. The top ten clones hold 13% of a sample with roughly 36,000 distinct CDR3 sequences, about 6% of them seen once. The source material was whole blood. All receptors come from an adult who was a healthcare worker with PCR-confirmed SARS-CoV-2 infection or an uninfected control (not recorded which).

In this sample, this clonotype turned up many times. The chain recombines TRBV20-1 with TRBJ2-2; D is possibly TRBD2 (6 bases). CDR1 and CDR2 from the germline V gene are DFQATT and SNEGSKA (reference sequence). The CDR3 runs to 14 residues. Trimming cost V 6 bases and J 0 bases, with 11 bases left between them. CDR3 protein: CSARGRANTGELFF. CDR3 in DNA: TGCAGTGCGCGGGGACGGGCGAACACCGGGGAGCTGTTTTTT.

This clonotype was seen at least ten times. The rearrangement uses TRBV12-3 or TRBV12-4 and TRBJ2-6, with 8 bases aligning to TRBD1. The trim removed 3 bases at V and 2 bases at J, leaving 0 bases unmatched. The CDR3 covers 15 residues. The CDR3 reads CASSLTGAGANVLTF. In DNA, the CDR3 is TGTGCCAGCAGTTTGACAGGGGCTGGGGCCAACGTCCTGACTTTC.

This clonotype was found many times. CDR3 sequence: CASSPTGQANTEAFF. The DNA for the CDR3 is TGTGCCAGCAGCCCGACCGGGCAAGCCAACACTGAAGCTTTCTTT. The chain couples TRBV11-2 to TRBJ1-1; D call uncertain. Trimming left V 5 bases short and J 2 bases short, with 15 bases between. CDR3 length: 15 amino acids. Looked up from germline, CDR1 is SGHAT and CDR2 is FQNNGV.

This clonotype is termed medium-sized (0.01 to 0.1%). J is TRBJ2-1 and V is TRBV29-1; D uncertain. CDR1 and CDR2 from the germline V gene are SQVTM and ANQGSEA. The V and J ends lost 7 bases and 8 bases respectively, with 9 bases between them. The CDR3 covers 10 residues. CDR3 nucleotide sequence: TGCAGCGGACGAGTCGATGAGCAGTTCTTC. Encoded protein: CSGRVDEQFF.

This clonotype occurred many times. The CDR3 spells CASSLGQGATEAFF. For the CDR3, the DNA is TGTGCCAGCAGCTTGGGACAGGGGGCCACTGAAGCTTTCTTT. The chain links TRBV5-5 to TRBJ1-1; 10 bases are shared with TRBD1. Germline CDR1 reads SGHKS; CDR2 reads YYEKEE (reference sequence). Germline trimming cut 0 bases from V and 4 bases from J; bases unmatched to any gene: 0. The CDR3 consists of 14 residues.

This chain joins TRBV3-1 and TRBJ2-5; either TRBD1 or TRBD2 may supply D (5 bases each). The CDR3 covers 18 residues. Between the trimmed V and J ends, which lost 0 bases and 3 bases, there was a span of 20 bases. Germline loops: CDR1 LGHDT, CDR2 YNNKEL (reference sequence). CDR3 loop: CASSQDSARGLAEETQYF. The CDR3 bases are TGTGCCAGCAGCCAAGACTCCGCCCGGGGCCTAGCAGAAGAGACCCAGTACTTC.

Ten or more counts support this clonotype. The CDR3 is CASSLRAGNYEQFF. Here the CDR3 DNA reads TGTGCCAGCAGCTTAAGGGCAGGGAACTATGAGCAGTTCTTC. The V gene is TRBV11-2, the J gene TRBJ2-1; possibly TRBD1 for D (5 bases). Germline loops: CDR1 SGHAT, CDR2 FQNNGV. The germline V and J ends were trimmed by 2 bases and 8 bases, with 13 bases remaining between them. This CDR3 region has 14 residues.

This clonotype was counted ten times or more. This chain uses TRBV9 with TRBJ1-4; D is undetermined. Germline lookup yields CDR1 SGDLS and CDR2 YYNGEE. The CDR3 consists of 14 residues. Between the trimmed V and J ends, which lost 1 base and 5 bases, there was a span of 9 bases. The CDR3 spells CASSVSQNNEKLFF. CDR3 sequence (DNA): TGTGCCAGCAGCGTAAGTCAGAACAATGAAAAACTGTTTTTT.

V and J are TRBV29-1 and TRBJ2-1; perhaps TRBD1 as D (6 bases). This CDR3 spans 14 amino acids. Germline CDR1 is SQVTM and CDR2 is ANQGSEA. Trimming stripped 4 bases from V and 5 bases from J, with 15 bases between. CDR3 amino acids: CSVGNRVMDNEQFF. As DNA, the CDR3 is TGCAGCGTTGGGAACAGGGTGATGGACAATGAGCAGTTCTTC.

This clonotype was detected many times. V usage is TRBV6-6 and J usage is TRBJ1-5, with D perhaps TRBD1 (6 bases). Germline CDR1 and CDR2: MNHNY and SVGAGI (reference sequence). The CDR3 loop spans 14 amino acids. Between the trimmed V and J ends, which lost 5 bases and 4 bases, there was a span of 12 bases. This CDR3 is CASSPRQVNQPQHF. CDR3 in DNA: TGTGCCAGCAGTCCTCGACAGGTAAATCAGCCCCAGCATTTT.

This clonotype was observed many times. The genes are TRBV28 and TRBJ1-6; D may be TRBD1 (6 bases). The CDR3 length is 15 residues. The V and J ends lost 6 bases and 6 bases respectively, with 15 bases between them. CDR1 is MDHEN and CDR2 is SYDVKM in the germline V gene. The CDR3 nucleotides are TGTGCCAGCAGGGACTTACAGGGAACTAATTCACCCCTCCACTTT. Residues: CASRDLQGTNSPLHF.

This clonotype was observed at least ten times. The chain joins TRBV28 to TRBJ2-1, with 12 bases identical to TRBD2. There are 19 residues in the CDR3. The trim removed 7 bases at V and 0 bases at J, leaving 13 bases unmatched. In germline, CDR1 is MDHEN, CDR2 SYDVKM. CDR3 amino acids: CASTPEGLAGPSSYNEQFF. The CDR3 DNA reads TGTGCCAGCACCCCGGAAGGACTAGCGGGGCCGAGCTCCTACAATGAGCAGTTCTTC.

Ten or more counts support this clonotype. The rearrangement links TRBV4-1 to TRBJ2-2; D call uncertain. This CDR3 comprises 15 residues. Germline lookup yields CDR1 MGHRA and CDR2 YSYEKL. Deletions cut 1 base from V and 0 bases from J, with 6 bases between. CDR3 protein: CASSQVYPNTGELFF. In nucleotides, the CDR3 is TGCGCCAGCAGCCAAGTCTACCCGAACACCGGGGAGCTGTTTTTT.

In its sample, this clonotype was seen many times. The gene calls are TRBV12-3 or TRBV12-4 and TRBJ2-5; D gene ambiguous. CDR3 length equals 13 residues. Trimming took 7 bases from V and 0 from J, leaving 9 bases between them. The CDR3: CASKHRNQETQYF. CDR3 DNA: TGTGCCAGCAAACATAGAAACCAAGAGACCCAGTACTTC.

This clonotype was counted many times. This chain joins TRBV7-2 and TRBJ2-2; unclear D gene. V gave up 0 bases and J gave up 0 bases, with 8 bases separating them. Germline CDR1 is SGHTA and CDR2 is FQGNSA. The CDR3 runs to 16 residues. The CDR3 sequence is CASSLAARANTGELFF. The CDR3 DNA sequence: TGTGCCAGCAGCTTAGCGGCAAGGGCGAACACCGGGGAGCTGTTTTTT. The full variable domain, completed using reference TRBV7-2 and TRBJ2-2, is GAGVSQSPSNKVTEKGKDVELRCDPISGHTALYWYRQSLGQGLEFLIYFQGNSAPDKSGLPSDRFSAERTGGSVSTLTIQRTQQEDSAVYLCASSLAARANTGELFFGEGSRLTVL.

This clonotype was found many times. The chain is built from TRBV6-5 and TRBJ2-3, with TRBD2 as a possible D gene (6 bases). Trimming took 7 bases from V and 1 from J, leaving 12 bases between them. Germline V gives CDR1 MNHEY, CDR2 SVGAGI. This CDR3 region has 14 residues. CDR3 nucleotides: TGTGCCAGCACCCCCCCGGGGGGCACAGATACGCAGTATTTT. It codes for CASTPPGGTDTQYF.

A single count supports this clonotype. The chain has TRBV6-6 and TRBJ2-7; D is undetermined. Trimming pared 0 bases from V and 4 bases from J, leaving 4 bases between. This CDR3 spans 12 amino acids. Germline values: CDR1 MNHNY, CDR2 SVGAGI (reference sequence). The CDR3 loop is CASSYSKYEQYF. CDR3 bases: TGTGCCAGCAGTTACTCGAAGTACGAGCAGTACTTC.

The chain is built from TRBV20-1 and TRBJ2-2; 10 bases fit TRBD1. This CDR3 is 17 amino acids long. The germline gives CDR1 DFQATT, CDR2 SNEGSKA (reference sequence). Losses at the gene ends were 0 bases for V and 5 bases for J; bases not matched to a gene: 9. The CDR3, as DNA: TGCAGTGCTAGAGATCTAATGACAGGGGGCGATACCGGGGAGCTGTTTTTT. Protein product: CSARDLMTGGDTGELFF.

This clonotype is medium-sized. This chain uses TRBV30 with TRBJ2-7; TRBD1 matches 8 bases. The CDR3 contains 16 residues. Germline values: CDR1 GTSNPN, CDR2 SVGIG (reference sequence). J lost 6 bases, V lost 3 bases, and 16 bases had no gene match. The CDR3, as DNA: TGTGCCTGGAGGGTCGGGACAGGCGACGGGCAAGGCGAGCAGTACTTC. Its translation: CAWRVGTGDGQGEQYF. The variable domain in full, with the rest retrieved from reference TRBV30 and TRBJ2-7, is SQTIHQWPATLVQPVGSPLSLECTVEGTSNPNLYWYRQAAGRGLQLLFYSVGIGQISSEVPQNLSASRPQDRQFILSSKKLLLSDSGFYLCAWRVGTGDGQGEQYFGPGTRLTVT.

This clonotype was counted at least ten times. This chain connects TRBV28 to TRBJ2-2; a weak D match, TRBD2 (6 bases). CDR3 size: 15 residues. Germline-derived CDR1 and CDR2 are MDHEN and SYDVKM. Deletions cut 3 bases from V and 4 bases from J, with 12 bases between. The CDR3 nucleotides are TGTGCCAGCAGTTTCCTGGGGGGAAGCACCGGGGAGCTGTTTTTT. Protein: CASSFLGGSTGELFF.

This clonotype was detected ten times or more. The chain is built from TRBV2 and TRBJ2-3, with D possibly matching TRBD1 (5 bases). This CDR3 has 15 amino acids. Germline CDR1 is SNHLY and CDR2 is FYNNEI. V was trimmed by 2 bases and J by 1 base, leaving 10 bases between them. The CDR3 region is CASSEQGSRTDTQYF. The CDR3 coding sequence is TGTGCCAGCAGTGAACAGGGTTCTCGCACAGATACGCAGTATTTT.

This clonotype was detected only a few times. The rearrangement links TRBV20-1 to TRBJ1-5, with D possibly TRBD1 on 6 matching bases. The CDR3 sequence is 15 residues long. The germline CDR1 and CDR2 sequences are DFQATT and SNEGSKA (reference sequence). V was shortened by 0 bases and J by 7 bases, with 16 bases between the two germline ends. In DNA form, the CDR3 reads TGCAGTGCTAGAGATGGGGGCGGGAGCGGGCAGCCCCAGCATTTT. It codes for CSARDGGGSGQPQHF.

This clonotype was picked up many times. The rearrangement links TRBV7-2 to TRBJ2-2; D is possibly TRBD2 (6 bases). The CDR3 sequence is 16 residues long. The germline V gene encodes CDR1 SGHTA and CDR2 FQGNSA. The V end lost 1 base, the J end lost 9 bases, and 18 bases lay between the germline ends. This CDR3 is CASSLGPPGAPRELFF. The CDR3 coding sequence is TGTGCCAGCAGCTTAGGGCCCCCGGGAGCCCCCCGGGAGCTGTTTTTT.

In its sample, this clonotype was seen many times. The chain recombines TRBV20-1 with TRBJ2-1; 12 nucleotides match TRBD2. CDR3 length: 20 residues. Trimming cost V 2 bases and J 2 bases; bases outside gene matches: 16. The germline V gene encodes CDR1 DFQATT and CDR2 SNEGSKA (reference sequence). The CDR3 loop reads CSARPYSRSTSGGTYNEQFF. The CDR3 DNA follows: TGCAGTGCTAGACCCTACTCCCGAAGCACTAGCGGGGGGACCTACAATGAGCAGTTCTTC.

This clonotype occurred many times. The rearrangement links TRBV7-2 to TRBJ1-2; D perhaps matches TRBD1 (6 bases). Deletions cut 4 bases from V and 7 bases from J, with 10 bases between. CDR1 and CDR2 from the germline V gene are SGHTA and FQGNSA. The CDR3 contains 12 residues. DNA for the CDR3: TGTGCCAGCAGCTATGGGACACCTGGCTACACCTTC. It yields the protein CASSYGTPGYTF.

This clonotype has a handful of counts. The CDR3, as DNA: TGTGCCAGCAGTTTGGGTTACGAGGGGGGCTACACCTTC. Its protein product is CASSLGYEGGYTF. V usage is TRBV12-3 or TRBV12-4 and J usage is TRBJ1-2; possibly TRBD1 for D (5 bases). The CDR3 totals 13 residues. Trimming took 3 bases from V and 8 from J, leaving 13 bases between them.

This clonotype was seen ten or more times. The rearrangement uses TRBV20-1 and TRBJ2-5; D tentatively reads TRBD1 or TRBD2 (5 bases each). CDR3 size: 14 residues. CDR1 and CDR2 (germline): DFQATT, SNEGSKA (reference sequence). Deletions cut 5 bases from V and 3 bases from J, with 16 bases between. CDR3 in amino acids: CSAPGGAGEETQYF. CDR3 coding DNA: TGCAGTGCTCCTGGTGGGGCCGGGGAAGAGACCCAGTACTTC.

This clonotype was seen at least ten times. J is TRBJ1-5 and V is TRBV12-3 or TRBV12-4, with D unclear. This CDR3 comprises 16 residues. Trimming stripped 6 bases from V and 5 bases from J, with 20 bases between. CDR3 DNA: TGTGCCAGCAGCCTATACGGGCCCGGCCCCCATCAGCCCCAGCATTTT. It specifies CASSLYGPGPHQPQHF.

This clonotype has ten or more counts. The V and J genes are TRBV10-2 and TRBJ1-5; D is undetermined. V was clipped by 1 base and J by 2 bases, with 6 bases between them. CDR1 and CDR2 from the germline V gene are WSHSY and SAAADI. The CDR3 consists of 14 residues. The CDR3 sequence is CASSEFSRNQPQHF. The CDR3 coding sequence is TGCGCCAGCAGTGAGTTCAGCCGCAATCAGCCCCAGCATTTT.

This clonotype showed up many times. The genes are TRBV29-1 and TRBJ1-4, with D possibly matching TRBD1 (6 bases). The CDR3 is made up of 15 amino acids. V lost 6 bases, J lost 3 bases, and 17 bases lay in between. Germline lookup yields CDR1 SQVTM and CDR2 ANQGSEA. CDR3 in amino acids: CSVTIQGTANEKLFF. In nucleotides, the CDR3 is TGCAGCGTCACGATACAGGGAACAGCTAATGAAAAACTGTTTTTT.